A selection of T cell receptor beta chains follows, all from one sample in a study of blood T cell repertoires in COVID-19. Here immunoSEQ multiplex PCR was the method, and the copy in TCRdb shows in-frame clones only, minus some. The profile shows some 300,000 clones, just under 90% of them singletons. Material for sequencing was PBMCs or T cells enriched from blood (not recorded which). The receptors here all came from a woman aged 45-65 years who had been exposed to COVID-19. The CDR3 runs from the conserved cysteine through the conserved F or W. A D gene is named only where the DNA matches it firmly. Clone size appears in some rows only: once, few, many, or a class for an expanded clone.

V,size,D,J,DNA,CDR3
TRBV28,-,TRBD1,TRBJ1-4,TGTGCCAGCAGTTTTGGTGACAGGGGGCATGGGGCAACTAATGAAAAACTGTTTTTT,CASSFGDRGHGATNEKLFF
TRBV28,-,-,TRBJ1-5,TGTGCCAGCAGCGCAGGGGCCCAGCATTTT,CASSAGAQHF
TRBV2,-,-,TRBJ1-1,TGTGCCAGCAGTAAAGACGGGAACACTGAAGCTTTCTTT,CASSKDGNTEAFF
TRBV5-1,-,TRBD1,TRBJ2-7,TGCGCCAGCAGCCCTCAGACAGGGAGCTCCTACGAGCAGTACTTC,CASSPQTGSSYEQYF
TRBV18,-,-,TRBJ1-1,TGTGCCAGCTCACCAGGGGGCTGGGGTGAAGCTTTCTTT,CASSPGGWGEAFF
TRBV21-1,-,-,TRBJ2-5,TGTGCCAGCAGCAAAGCGGAAGGGACAGGGGGCTGGGAGACCCAGTACTTC,CASSKAEGTGGWETQYF
TRBV29-1,-,-,TRBJ2-3,TGCAGCGCACTTACAGATACGCAGTATTTT,CSALTDTQYF
TRBV7-9,once,-,TRBJ1-3,TGTGCCAGCAGCTGGCGGGAGGCAGTCGGAAACACCATATATTTT,CASSWREAVGNTIYF
TRBV7-2,-,-,TRBJ1-5,TGTGCCAGCAGCGGGCAGCACCAGCCCCAGCATTTT,CASSGQHQPQHF
TRBV28,-,-,TRBJ2-7,TGTGCCAGCAGTTTATCGGGGACAAGGTTCTACGAGCAGTACTTC,CASSLSGTRFYEQYF
TRBV25-1,-,TRBD1,TRBJ1-1,TGTGCCAGCAGAGACAGGGTGAACACTGAAGCTTTCTTT,CASRDRVNTEAFF
TRBV5-6,-,-,TRBJ2-3,TGTGCCAGCAGCTTTACAAGGCAGGGTACAGATACGCAGTATTTT,CASSFTRQGTDTQYF
TRBV11-3,once,-,TRBJ2-1,TGTGCCAGCAGTTTGGGGGGGACACACAATGAGCAGTTCTTC,CASSLGGTHNEQFF
TRBV29-1,once,-,TRBJ2-7,TGCAGCGTTTTCGTCTTGTCCTACGAGCAGTACTTC,CSVFVLSYEQYF
TRBV27,-,-,TRBJ1-6,TGTGCCAGCAGTTTTGGCCCGGAGAATTCACCCCTCCACTTT,CASSFGPENSPLHF
TRBV10-3,-,-,TRBJ1-3,TGTGCCATCAGTGAGTCCCCACGGAGCTCTGGAAACACCATATATTTT,CAISESPRSSGNTIYF
TRBV7-2,-,-,TRBJ1-4,TGTGCCAGCAGCTTAGCGCTCGGCGGTACTAATGAAAAACTGTTTTTT,CASSLALGGTNEKLFF
TRBV9,-,TRBD1,TRBJ2-1,TGTGCCAGCAGCGCCGGGACAGGGGGCGAGTTTGAGCAGTTCTTC,CASSAGTGGEFEQFF
TRBV28,once,-,TRBJ1-5,TGTGCCAGCAGTTTATGGGGCAGGATGGGCAATCAGCCCCAGCATTTT,CASSLWGRMGNQPQHF
TRBV6-1,-,TRBD1,TRBJ1-5,TGTGCCAGCAGTGCCACCCTGGGACAGTATAGCAATCAGCCCCAGCATTTT,CASSATLGQYSNQPQHF
TRBV2,-,-,TRBJ2-5,TGTGCCAGCAGTGAAGTACAAGAGACCCAGTACTTC,CASSEVQETQYF
TRBV19,-,-,TRBJ1-3,TGTGCCAGTAGCGCCGGGGGGCTAAGCTCTGGAAACACCATATATTTT,CASSAGGLSSGNTIYF